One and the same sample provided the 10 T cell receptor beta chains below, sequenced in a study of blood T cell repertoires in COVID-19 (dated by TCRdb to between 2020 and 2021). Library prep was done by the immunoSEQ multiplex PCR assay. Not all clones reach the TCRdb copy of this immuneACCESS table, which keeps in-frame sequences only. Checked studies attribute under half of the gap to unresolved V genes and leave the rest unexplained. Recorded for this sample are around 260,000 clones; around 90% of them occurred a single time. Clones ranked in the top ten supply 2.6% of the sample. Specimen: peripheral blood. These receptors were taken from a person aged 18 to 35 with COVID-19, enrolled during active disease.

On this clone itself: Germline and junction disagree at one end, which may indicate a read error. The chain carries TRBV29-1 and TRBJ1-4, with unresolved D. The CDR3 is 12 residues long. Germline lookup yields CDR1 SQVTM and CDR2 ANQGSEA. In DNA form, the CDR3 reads TGTAGCGGCGGTGCAACTAATGAAAAACTGTTTTTT. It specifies CSGGATNEKLFF.

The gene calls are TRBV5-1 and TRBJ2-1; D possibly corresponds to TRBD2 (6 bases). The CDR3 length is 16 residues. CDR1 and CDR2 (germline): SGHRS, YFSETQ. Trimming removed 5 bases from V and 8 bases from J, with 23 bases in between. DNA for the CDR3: TGCGCCAGCAGTTGGCAGGAGATGTCGGGAGTTTATGAGCAGTTCTTC. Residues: CASSWQEMSGVYEQFF.

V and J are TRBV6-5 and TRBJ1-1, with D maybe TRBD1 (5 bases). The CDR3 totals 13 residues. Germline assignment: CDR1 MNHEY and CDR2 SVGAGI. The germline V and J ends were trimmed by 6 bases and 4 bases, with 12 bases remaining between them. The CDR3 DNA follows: TGTGCCAGCAGCTTCGATCAGGGCACTGAAGCTTTCTTT. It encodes CASSFDQGTEAFF.

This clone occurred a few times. CDR3 protein: CASSGRAPVRANEQFF. CDR3 bases: TGTGCCAGTAGCGGGAGAGCCCCAGTACGGGCCAATGAGCAGTTCTTC. The chain recombines TRBV19 with TRBJ2-1; weak D call: TRBD2 (6 bases). Germline loops: CDR1 LNHDA, CDR2 SQIVND (reference sequence). The CDR3 sequence is 16 residues long. The germline V and J ends were trimmed by 6 bases and 6 bases, with 21 bases remaining between them.

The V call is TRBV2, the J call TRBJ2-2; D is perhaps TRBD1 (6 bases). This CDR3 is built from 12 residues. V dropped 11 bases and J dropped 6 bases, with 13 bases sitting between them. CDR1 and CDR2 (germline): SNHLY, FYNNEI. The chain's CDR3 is CAGQSLAGELFF. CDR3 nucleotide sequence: TGTGCCGGACAGTCCTTGGCCGGGGAGCTGTTTTTT.

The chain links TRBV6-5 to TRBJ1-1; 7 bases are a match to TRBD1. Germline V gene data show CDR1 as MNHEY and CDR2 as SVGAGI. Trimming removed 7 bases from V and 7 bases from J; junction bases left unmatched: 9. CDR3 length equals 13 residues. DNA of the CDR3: TGTGCCAGCACCACTCGTAGGGACAGTGAAGCTTTCTTT. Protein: CASTTRRDSEAFF.

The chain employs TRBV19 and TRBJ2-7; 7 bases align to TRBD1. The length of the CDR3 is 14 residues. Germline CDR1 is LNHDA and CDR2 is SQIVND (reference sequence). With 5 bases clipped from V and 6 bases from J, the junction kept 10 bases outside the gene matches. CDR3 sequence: CASSVNRGPGEQYF. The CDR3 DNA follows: TGTGCCAGTAGTGTGAACAGGGGTCCGGGCGAGCAGTACTTC. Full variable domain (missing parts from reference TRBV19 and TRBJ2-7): DGGITQSPKYLFRKEGQNVTLSCEQNLNHDAMYWYRQDPGQGLRLIYYSQIVNDFQKGDIAEGYSVSREKKESFPLTVTSAQKNPTAFYLCASSVNRGPGEQYFGPGTRLTVT.

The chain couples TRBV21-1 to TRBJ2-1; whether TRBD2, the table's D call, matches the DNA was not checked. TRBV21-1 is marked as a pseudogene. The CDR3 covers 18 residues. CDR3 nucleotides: TGTGCCAGCAGCAAAGGGACTAGCGGACAAGACTCTTCCAATGAGCAGTTCTTC. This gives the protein CASSKGTSGQDSSNEQFF.

The CDR3 DNA sequence: TGCAGTGCTAGTTTTGGGACAGTGACCTACGAGCAGTACTTC. Amino acid sequence: CSASFGTVTYEQYF. This chain joins TRBV20-1 and TRBJ2-7, with 7 nucleotides matching TRBD1. Germline V gene data show CDR1 as DFQATT and CDR2 as SNEGSKA (reference sequence). The trim removed 3 bases at V and 2 bases at J, leaving 7 bases unmatched. This CDR3 is built from 14 residues.

The CDR3 bases are TGTGCCACCAGCAGAGGTCGGGGGGCCAAAGAAAAACTGTTTTTT. It specifies CATSRGRGAKEKLFF. The V call is TRBV15, the J call TRBJ1-4; tentative D call: TRBD1 (6 bases). V lost 1 base and J 8 bases, leaving 14 bases between the germline ends. The length of the CDR3 is 15 residues. Germline V gene lookup returns CDR1 LNHNV and CDR2 YYDKDF (reference sequence).